This entry lists 20 T cell receptor beta chains sequenced from one sample in a study of blood T cell repertoires in COVID-19. Generated by immunoSEQ multiplex PCR, the TCRdb table keeps only in-frame clones and is missing some. Here the sample spans a few hundred thousand clones, around 87% being singletons. Sample: PBMCs or T cells enriched from blood (not recorded which). The receptors originated from a man aged 25 to 40 who had been exposed to COVID-19.

The J gene is TRBJ1-3, the V gene TRBV3-1 (or the pseudogene TRBV3-2); D gene uncertain. CDR1 is LGHDT and CDR2 is YNNKEL in the germline V gene (reference sequence). V was trimmed by 2 bases and J by 0 bases, leaving 11 bases between them. CDR3 length: 16 residues. The CDR3 is CASSQTLLVSGNTIYF. The CDR3 DNA is TGTGCCAGCAGCCAAACTCTATTAGTCTCTGGAAACACCATATATTTT.

The gene calls are TRBV11-2 and TRBJ2-7; 7 bases agree with TRBD2. Germline lookup yields CDR1 SGHAT and CDR2 FQNNGV. V was pared by 1 base and J by 2 bases, with 11 bases of the junction left unmatched. The CDR3 runs to 17 residues. The DNA for the CDR3 is TGTGCCAGCAGCTTAGTGGGGGGACTAAGGGTTCCCTACGAGCAGTACTTC. It codes for CASSLVGGLRVPYEQYF.

The J gene is TRBJ1-5, the V gene TRBV6-5; 7 positions match TRBD1. The CDR3 runs 15 residues. Germline loops: CDR1 MNHEY, CDR2 SVGAGI. Trimming removed 6 bases from V and 4 bases from J; junction bases left unmatched: 9. For the CDR3, the DNA is TGTGCCAGCAGCCGTGGGACAGACGGGAATCAGCCCCAGCATTTT. As protein: CASSRGTDGNQPQHF.

This chain uses TRBV18 with TRBJ2-7; tentative D call: TRBD1 (5 bases). This CDR3 is 13 amino acids long. Germline V gene data show CDR1 as KGHSH and CDR2 as LQKENI. The ends were cut back, 8 bases at V and 7 bases at J, with 18 bases in the middle. CDR3 sequence (DNA): TGTGCCAGCGCGACAGTCTCGAGTGGGGAGCAGTACTTC. As protein: CASATVSSGEQYF.

This clone has a handful of counts. V usage is TRBV12-2 and J usage is TRBJ1-5; the D call of TRBD1 is as the table states it, not checked on the DNA. TRBV12-2 is noted as a pseudogene. CDR3 length equals 17 residues. The CDR3 loop reads CASRFRNRTGRDQPQHF. CDR3 nucleotides: TGTGCAAGTCGCTTTCGGAACCGGACAGGACGGGATCAGCCCCAGCATTTT.

The CDR3 DNA reads TGTGCCAGCAGCCAAGATAGGGACAGGGAAAATTTAGCTTTCTTT. As protein: CASSQDRDRENLAFF. The chain has TRBV4-2 and TRBJ1-1; 9 bases match TRBD1. V lost 0 bases, J lost 10 bases, and 9 bases stayed unmatched. The CDR3 is 15 amino acids. The V gene's germline CDR1 is LGHNA and CDR2 YNFKEQ.

The chain carries TRBV30 and TRBJ1-2; D not certain. Trimming shortened V by 0 bases and J by 8 bases, and 10 bases separated the two germline ends. The CDR3 has 12 residues. Per the germline V gene, CDR1 is GTSNPN and CDR2 is SVGIG (reference sequence). DNA of the CDR3: TGTGCCTGGAGTGTGGGAGGGTCCGGCTACACCTTC. Its protein product is CAWSVGGSGYTF. The full variable domain, with the rest looked up from reference TRBV30 and TRBJ1-2, is SQTIHQWPATLVQPVGSPLSLECTVEGTSNPNLYWYRQAAGRGLQLLFYSVGIGQISSEVPQNLSASRPQDRQFILSSKKLLLSDSGFYLCAWSVGGSGYTFGSGTRLTVV.

This clone showed up just a few times. The CDR3 DNA reads TGCGCCAGCATCAGCGGGTCGGAGCTGTTTTTT. This codes for CASISGSELFF. This sequence joins TRBV5-1 and TRBJ2-2; D might be TRBD2 (6 bases). CDR1 is SGHRS and CDR2 is YFSETQ in the germline V gene. This CDR3 contains 11 residues. The V end lost 6 bases, the J end lost 10 bases, and 10 bases lay between the germline ends.

This chain connects TRBV7-2 to TRBJ1-2; D may be TRBD1 (6 bases). The CDR3 sequence is 16 residues long. Germline V lookup: CDR1 SGHTA, CDR2 FQGNSA. Trimming removed 5 bases at V and 4 bases at J, with 20 bases between. CDR3: CASSKRTEGLGYGYTF. In DNA, the CDR3 is TGTGCCAGCAGCAAACGGACAGAAGGCTTGGGCTATGGCTACACCTTC.

This sequence joins TRBV10-3 and TRBJ1-6, with D maybe TRBD1 (6 bases). V lost 2 bases, J lost 8 bases, and 10 bases lay in between. This CDR3 region has 14 residues. Germline V lookup: CDR1 ENHRY, CDR2 SYGVKD. The CDR3 loop reads CAISEPGADSPLHF. As DNA, the CDR3 is TGTGCCATCAGTGAGCCAGGGGCGGATTCACCCCTCCACTTT.

This chain uses TRBV6-5 with TRBJ2-2, with TRBD2 matching over 8 bases. V gave up 10 bases and J gave up 3 bases; unmatched junction bases: 1. Germline V CDR1 and CDR2: MNHEY, SVGAGI. There are 12 residues in the CDR3. The CDR3 DNA reads as TGTGCCACCGGGGGGGACACCGGGGAGCTGTTTTTT. Protein sequence: CATGGDTGELFF.

This chain connects TRBV12-3 or TRBV12-4 to TRBJ1-3; D is ambiguous. V lost 11 bases and J lost 4, with 12 bases in between. The CDR3 contains 12 residues. The CDR3 coding sequence is TGTGCCTCAACGGAGGGCGGAAACACCATATATTTT. Protein product: CASTEGGNTIYF.

The chain links TRBV7-9 to TRBJ2-2; the match to TRBD2 covers 14 bases. The CDR3 length is 16 residues. Per the germline V gene, CDR1 is SEHNR and CDR2 is FQNEAQ (reference sequence). V gave up 4 bases and J gave up 4 bases; unmatched junction bases: 2. CDR3 coding DNA: TGTGCCAGCAGCTATGGGACTAGCGGGGGCACCGGGGAGCTGTTTTTT. Protein sequence: CASSYGTSGGTGELFF.

V usage is TRBV29-1 and J usage is TRBJ2-5, with TRBD1 matching 8 bases. The germline V gene encodes CDR1 SQVTM and CDR2 ANQGSEA. CDR3 length equals 15 residues. Losses at the gene ends were 0 bases for V and 4 bases for J; bases not matched to a gene: 7. CDR3 DNA: TGCAGCGTTGAAGACCCCAGGGGGCGTTTAGAGACCCAGTACTTC. Amino acids: CSVEDPRGRLETQYF.

The chain has TRBV11-3 and TRBJ1-1, with TRBD1 identical over 8 bases. The CDR3 extends over 13 amino acids. Losses at the gene ends were 5 bases for V and 7 bases for J; bases not matched to a gene: 6. CDR1 and CDR2 (germline): SGHNT, YENEEA. CDR3 residues: CASSAGGLGEAFF. In DNA, the CDR3 is TGTGCCAGCAGCGCAGGGGGCTTGGGTGAAGCTTTCTTT.

The CDR3 region has the DNA TGTGCCAGCCGGGGGGAGGGCCAGTTCTTC. The encoded protein is CASRGEGQFF. This sequence joins TRBV19 and TRBJ2-1, with 7 positions matching TRBD2. Germline lookup yields CDR1 LNHDA and CDR2 SQIVND (reference sequence). CDR3 length equals 10 residues. The ends lost 9 bases at V and 13 bases at J; junction bases unmatched: 6.

The chain is built from TRBV15 and TRBJ1-4; D not certain. CDR3 length: 13 residues. The germline V gene encodes CDR1 LNHNV and CDR2 YYDKDF (reference sequence). Trimming removed 5 bases from V and 0 bases from J, with 4 bases in between. CDR3: CATSSATNEKLFF. For the CDR3, the DNA is TGTGCCACCAGCTCCGCAACTAATGAAAAACTGTTTTTT.

The V and J genes are TRBV15 and TRBJ2-2, with 8 bases fitting TRBD1. The V gene's germline CDR1 is LNHNV and CDR2 YYDKDF (reference sequence). V was pared by 8 bases and J by 4 bases, with 6 bases of the junction left unmatched. The CDR3 runs to 14 residues. The CDR3 DNA is TGTGCCACCGCCAGGGGGCGCAGCACCGGGGAGCTGTTTTTT. Residues: CATARGRSTGELFF.

The gene calls are TRBV9 and TRBJ2-7; 10 nucleotides align to TRBD1. CDR3 length: 12 amino acids. Germline V lookup: CDR1 SGDLS, CDR2 YYNGEE. The V and J ends lost 7 bases and 5 bases, in that order; junction bases with no gene match: 3. CDR3 DNA sequence: TGTGCCAGCGGGACAGGGGATAACGAGCAGTACTTC. Its translation: CASGTGDNEQYF.

This chain connects TRBV5-5 to TRBJ2-2; 10 positions agree with TRBD2. V gave up 5 bases and J gave up 5 bases; unmatched junction bases: 6. CDR1 is SGHKS, CDR2 YYEKEE, per germline (reference sequence). This CDR3 is built from 15 residues. The CDR3 spells CASRPLAGATGELFF. DNA of the CDR3: TGTGCCAGCAGACCTCTAGCGGGGGCTACCGGGGAGCTGTTTTTT.